This TCR beta chain was found in a study of T cells in Graves' hyperthyroidism and ophthalmopathy. Study results and limitations: Before onset, ophthalmopathy was predicted by the model a median 6.5 months earlier.

Those patients with uncontrolled infection, other autoimmune disease, pregnancy or lactation were excluded. The CDR3 is made up of 13 amino acids. Germline trimming cut 0 bases from V and 4 bases from J; bases unmatched to any gene: 1. CDR1 and CDR2 (germline): SGDLS, YYNGEE. Comments on this clonotype: What it binds is not known.

RNA transcripts yielded amplified TCR beta CDR3 regions. Primed by the HTBI set, a first-round RT-PCR was run on the TCR CDR3. TCRdb processed the multiplex PCR reads anew with MiXCR; each CDR3 protein has one entry. This table has 500,000 to 600,000 distinct CDR3 sequences, around 42% appearing once. Sequenced: peripheral blood or thyroid tissue (not recorded which). The chain is built from TRBV9 and TRBJ2-7; 7 bases are a match to TRBD2. This sequence originates from an adult woman with Graves' disease, either hyperthyroidism or ophthalmopathy (not recorded which). The CDR3 sequence: CASSVGREYEQYF. Written as DNA, the CDR3 is TGTGCCAGCAGCGTAGGGCGGGAGTACGAGCAGTACTTC.